Listed below are T cell receptor beta chains from one sample, sequenced in a study of shared clonotypes between healthy human individuals. The method was immunoSEQ multiplex PCR; TCRdb's version includes in-frame clones alone and lacks a portion of them. The sample has roughly 1.5 million clones, approximately 98% seen once. Sequencing input: naive CD4+ T cells sorted from blood. The receptors come from a man younger than 45 in good health. The CDR3 runs from the conserved cysteine through the conserved F or W. The D gene is left open where the match is weak. Clone size is stated in some rows and not others, as once, few, many or a class when expanded.

V gene,clone size,J gene,CDR3 length,D gene,CDR3 DNA,CDR3 protein
TRBV15,NA,TRBJ2-7,15,TRBD2,TGTGCCACCAGCGGCGGACTAGCGGGAACCTACGAGCAGTACTTC,CATSGGLAGTYEQYF
TRBV27,NA,TRBJ1-4,12,NA,TGTGCCAGCAGTACGTCATATGAAAAACTGTTTTTT,CASSTSYEKLFF
TRBV28,NA,TRBJ2-1,11,NA,TGTGCCAGCAGTTACTCCGGGCCGCAGTTCTTC,CASSYSGPQFF
TRBV10-3,NA,TRBJ1-4,13,NA,TGTGCCATCAGTGAAGGGGCGGGCGAAAAACTGTTTTTT,CAISEGAGEKLFF
TRBV10-2,NA,TRBJ2-1,17,NA,TGCGCCAGCAGTGAGCCCCCTCGGCACAGCTCCTACAATGAGCAGTTCTTC,CASSEPPRHSSYNEQFF
TRBV10-2,NA,TRBJ1-3,14,TRBD1,TGCGCCAGCAGGGGGACAGTCTCTGGAAACACCATATATTTT,CASRGTVSGNTIYF
TRBV15,NA,TRBJ2-3,16,TRBD2,TGTGCCACCAGCAGAGATTATAGCGGGAGCACAGATACGCAGTATTTT,CATSRDYSGSTDTQYF
TRBV5-1,NA,TRBJ2-1,14,TRBD2,TGCGCCAGCAGCACGGCGGGGGATCACAATGAGCAGTTCTTC,CASSTAGDHNEQFF
TRBV7-2,once,TRBJ1-1,14,TRBD1,TGTGCCAGCAGCTTGCGACAGGGGAACACTGAAGCTTTCTTT,CASSLRQGNTEAFF
TRBV29-1,NA,TRBJ2-5,12,NA,TGCAGCGTTGTAGGCGGTCAAGAGACCCAGTACTTC,CSVVGGQETQYF
TRBV5-4,NA,TRBJ2-1,16,NA,TGTGCCAGCAGTTCATTACTAGCTGAAAGGCACAATGAGCAGTTCTTC,CASSSLLAERHNEQFF
TRBV27,NA,TRBJ2-7,16,NA,TGTGCCAGCATGAGGACAGGCCCGACTAGCGTGGGAGAGCAGTACTTC,CASMRTGPTSVGEQYF
TRBV9,NA,TRBJ2-7,15,NA,TGTGCCAGCAGCGTAGCTGGCCAGGGCACCTACGAGCAGTACTTC,CASSVAGQGTYEQYF
TRBV15,NA,TRBJ1-5,15,NA,TGTGCCACCAGCCCAAAAGACAGCCGGCGTCAGCCCCAGCATTTT,CATSPKDSRRQPQHF
TRBV11-3,NA,TRBJ2-1,16,TRBD2,TGTGCCAGCAGCCCAGCCCTAGCGGGAGGTTCCAATGAGCAGTTCTTC,CASSPALAGGSNEQFF
TRBV29-1,NA,TRBJ2-1,15,TRBD2,TGCAGCGTTGAAGCTCGGGAGGGCTCCTACAATGAGCAGTTCTTC,CSVEAREGSYNEQFF
TRBV10-2,NA,TRBJ2-3,14,TRBD2,TGCGCCAGCCTCCCGACTAGCGGCACAGATACGCAGTATTTT,CASLPTSGTDTQYF
TRBV5-5,NA,TRBJ2-3,14,TRBD1,TGTGCCAGCAGCTTCACAGGGGGTACAGATACGCAGTATTTT,CASSFTGGTDTQYF
TRBV15,NA,TRBJ1-5,16,TRBD1,TGTGCCACCAGCACCGGACAGGGGGCCCGGAATCAGCCCCAGCATTTT,CATSTGQGARNQPQHF
TRBV19,NA,TRBJ1-1,15,TRBD1,TGTGCCAGTAGTACTTACAGGGGCCCTTCCACTGAAGCTTTCTTT,CASSTYRGPSTEAFF
TRBV7-9,NA,TRBJ1-1,15,NA,TGTGCCAGCAGCTCCACCAGCGGGGGTGTCACTGAAGCTTTCTTT,CASSSTSGGVTEAFF